Each of the 9 T cell receptor beta chains below was sequenced from the same sample in a study of spatial heterogeneity in lung cancer. Overall study results and limits: For expanded intratumoral alpha and beta TCRs, counts tracked tumor mutation counts.

Time point defined: sample taken at primary tumor resection. These receptors' antigens are unknown. TCRdb itself ran the 5' RACE reads through MiXCR, one entry per CDR3 protein. This sample yields 9,000 to 13,000 distinct CDR3 sequences, of which roughly 8% are seen a single time; around 22% belongs to the top ten. Sequenced material: lung tumor tissue, taken at surgery. These receptors came from a female donor with early-stage non-small cell lung cancer.

This clonotype was detected ten times or more. The size of this beta chain means little, since it is a stray read in a library made for alpha chains. This chain uses TRBV29-1 with TRBJ2-1; weak D call: TRBD2 (5 bases). This CDR3 has 10 amino acids. The germline V gene has CDR1 SQVTM and CDR2 ANQGSEA. The V and J ends lost 5 bases and 9 bases respectively, with 8 bases between them. The CDR3 nucleotides read TGCAGCGTTTCAGAGGGTGAGCAGTTCTTC. Protein sequence: CSVSEGEQFF.

In this sample, this clonotype turned up many times. This beta chain turned up in a library designed for alpha chains; as an off-target read, its abundance says little. V usage is TRBV7-6 and J usage is TRBJ1-2; D is possibly TRBD1 (6 bases). This CDR3 spans 19 amino acids. Trimming took 2 bases from V and 0 from J, leaving 22 bases between them. Germline CDR1 and CDR2: SGHVS and FNYEAQ. In DNA form, the CDR3 reads TGTGCCAGCAGCTTATTGTCGAGGACAGAGATGCTCCCTAACTATGGCTACACCTTC. Amino acids: CASSLLSRTEMLPNYGYTF.

At least ten counts were recorded for this clonotype. Being off target in a library aimed at alpha chains, this beta chain has a size of little meaning. V usage is TRBV20-1 and J usage is TRBJ1-5; 7 nucleotides match TRBD1. Germline V gene sequence: CDR1 DFQATT, CDR2 SNEGSKA (reference sequence). The junction had 8 bases not matched to a gene; V was cut back by 6 bases and J by 3 bases. CDR3 size: 14 residues. The CDR3 reads CSAIKTGPNQPQHF. In nucleotides, the CDR3 is TGCAGTGCAATCAAGACAGGGCCCAATCAGCCCCAGCATTTT.

This clonotype appeared many times. This beta chain represents an off-target read in a library built for alpha chains; its size is of limited meaning. The V call is TRBV20-1, the J call TRBJ2-7; D is possibly TRBD1 (5 bases). CDR1 DFQATT and CDR2 SNEGSKA come from the germline V gene (reference sequence). The CDR3 has 13 residues. The V gene lost 3 bases and the J gene lost 2 bases, with 11 bases spanning the gap. The CDR3 coding sequence is TGCAGTGCTAGTACCGACAGAGCCTACGAGCAGTACTTC. Translating it yields CSASTDRAYEQYF.

This clonotype was seen repeatedly, ten times or more. This beta chain turned up in a library designed for alpha chains; as an off-target read, its abundance says little. For the CDR3, the DNA is TGTGCCAGCAGAAGGTTGAGTAGCGGGGGGTTCACAGATACGCAGTATTTT. This translates into CASRRLSSGGFTDTQYF. The genes are TRBV6-2 or TRBV6-3 and TRBJ2-3, with 10 bases matching TRBD2. CDR3 length: 17 amino acids. The germline V gene has CDR1 MNHEY and CDR2 SVGEGT. Losses at the gene ends were 6 bases for V and 2 bases for J; bases not matched to a gene: 11.

About this clonotype: Since the library was made to target alpha chains, this beta chain is a stray read and its abundance is not meaningful. This rearrangement joins TRBV7-2 to TRBJ2-2; 10 bases align to TRBD2. The length of the CDR3 is 17 residues. CDR1 and CDR2 (germline): SGHTA, FQGNSA. V lost 2 bases to trimming and J lost 4 bases; unmatched junction nucleotides: 7. The CDR3: CASSLSPSGGSTGELFF. The CDR3 DNA is TGTGCCAGCAGCTTATCACCTAGCGGGGGAAGCACCGGGGAGCTGTTTTTT.

By sample fraction, this clonotype is medium-sized. This beta chain turned up in a library designed for alpha chains; as an off-target read, its abundance says little. The chain couples TRBV18 to TRBJ2-3, with 8 bases fitting TRBD2. The germline gives CDR1 KGHSH, CDR2 LQKENI. The CDR3 spans 16 residues. J lost 2 bases, V lost 3 bases, and 7 bases had no gene match. The CDR3 region is CASSPRGGGITDTQYF. The CDR3 region has the DNA TGTGCCAGCTCACCCCGAGGCGGGGGGATCACAGATACGCAGTATTTT.

This clonotype was counted many times. As an off-target read in a library built for alpha chains, this beta chain has a frequency of little significance. The gene calls are TRBV12-3 or TRBV12-4 and TRBJ2-2; D is perhaps TRBD2 (5 bases). Trimming took 7 bases from V and 1 from J, leaving 13 bases between them. The CDR3 length is 15 residues. CDR3 protein: CASTRTELNTGELFF. The CDR3 nucleotides are TGTGCCAGCACCCGGACTGAACTGAACACCGGGGAGCTGTTTTTT.

This clonotype counts as medium-sized. Because the library targeted alpha chains, this beta chain is an off-target read whose size means little. CDR3 sequence reads: CASSSGTGSGKLFF. DNA for the CDR3: TGTGCCAGCAGTTCCGGGACAGGGAGTGGAAAACTGTTTTTT. V usage is TRBV12-3 or TRBV12-4 and J usage is TRBJ1-4; 9 bases map to TRBD1. The CDR3 sequence is 14 residues long. J gave up 10 bases and V 4 bases, and 7 bases lay outside the gene matches.